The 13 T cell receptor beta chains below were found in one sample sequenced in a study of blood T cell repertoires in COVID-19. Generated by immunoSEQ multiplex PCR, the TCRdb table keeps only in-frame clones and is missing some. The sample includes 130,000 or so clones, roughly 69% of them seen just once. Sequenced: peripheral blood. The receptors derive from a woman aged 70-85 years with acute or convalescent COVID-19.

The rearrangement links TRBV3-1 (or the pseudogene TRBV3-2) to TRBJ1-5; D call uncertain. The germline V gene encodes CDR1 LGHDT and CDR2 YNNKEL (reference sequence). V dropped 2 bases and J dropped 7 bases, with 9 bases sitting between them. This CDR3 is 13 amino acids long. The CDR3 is CASSQFNGQPQHF. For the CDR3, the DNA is TGTGCCAGCAGCCAATTCAACGGGCAGCCCCAGCATTTT.

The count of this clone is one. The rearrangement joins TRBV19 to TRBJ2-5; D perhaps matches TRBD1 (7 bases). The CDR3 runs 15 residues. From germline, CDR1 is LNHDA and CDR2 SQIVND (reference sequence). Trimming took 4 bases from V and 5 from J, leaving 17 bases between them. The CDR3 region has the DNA TGTGCCAGTAGTACTTCAGGGGGGCGTGGGGAGACCCAGTACTTC. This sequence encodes CASSTSGGRGETQYF.

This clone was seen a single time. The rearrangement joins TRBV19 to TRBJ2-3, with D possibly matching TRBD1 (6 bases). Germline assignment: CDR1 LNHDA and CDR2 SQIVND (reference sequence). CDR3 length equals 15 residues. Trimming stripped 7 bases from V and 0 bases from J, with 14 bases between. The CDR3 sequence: CASKGQYSSTDTQYF. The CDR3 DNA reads TGTGCCAGTAAGGGACAATATTCTAGCACAGATACGCAGTATTTT.

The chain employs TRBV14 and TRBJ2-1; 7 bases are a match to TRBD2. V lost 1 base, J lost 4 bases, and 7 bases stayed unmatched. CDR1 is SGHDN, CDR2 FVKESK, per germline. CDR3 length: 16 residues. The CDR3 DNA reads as TGTGCCAGCAGCCAAGTCGGCGGGAGAGGGTACAATGAGCAGTTCTTC. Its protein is CASSQVGGRGYNEQFF.

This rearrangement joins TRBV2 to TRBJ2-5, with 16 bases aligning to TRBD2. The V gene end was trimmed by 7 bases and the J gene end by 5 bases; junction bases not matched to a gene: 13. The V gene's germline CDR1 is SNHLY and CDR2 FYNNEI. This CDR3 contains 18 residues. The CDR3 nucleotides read TGTGCCAGCACCCCCGGGACTAGCGGGGGGGCCGAGGGTGAGACCCAGTACTTC. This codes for CASTPGTSGGAEGETQYF. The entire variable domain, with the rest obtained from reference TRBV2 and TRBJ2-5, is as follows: EPEVTQTPSHQVTQMGQEVILRCVPISNHLYFYWYRQILGQKVEFLVSFYNNEISEKSEIFDDQFSVERPDGSNFTLKIRSTKLEDSAMYFCASTPGTSGGAEGETQYFGPGTRLLVL.

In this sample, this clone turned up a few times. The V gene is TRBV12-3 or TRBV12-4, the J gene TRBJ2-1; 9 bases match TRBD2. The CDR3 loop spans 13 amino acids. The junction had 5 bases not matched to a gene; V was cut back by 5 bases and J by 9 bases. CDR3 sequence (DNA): TGTGCCAGCAGTCAAGCGGGAGGTACTGAGCAGTTCTTC. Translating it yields CASSQAGGTEQFF.

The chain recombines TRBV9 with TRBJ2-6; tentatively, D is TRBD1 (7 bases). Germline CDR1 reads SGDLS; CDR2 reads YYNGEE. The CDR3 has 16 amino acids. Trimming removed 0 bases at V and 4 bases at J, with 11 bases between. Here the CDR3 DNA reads TGTGCCAGCAGCGTAGATGCGGGACAGGGGGCCAACGTCCTGACTTTC. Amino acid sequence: CASSVDAGQGANVLTF.

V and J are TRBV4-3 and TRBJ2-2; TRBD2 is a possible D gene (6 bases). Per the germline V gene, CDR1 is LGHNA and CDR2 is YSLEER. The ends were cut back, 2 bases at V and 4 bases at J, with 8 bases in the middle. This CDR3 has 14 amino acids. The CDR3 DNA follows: TGCGCCAGCAGCCAAAACGGGGGCACCGGGGAGCTGTTTTTT. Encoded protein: CASSQNGGTGELFF.

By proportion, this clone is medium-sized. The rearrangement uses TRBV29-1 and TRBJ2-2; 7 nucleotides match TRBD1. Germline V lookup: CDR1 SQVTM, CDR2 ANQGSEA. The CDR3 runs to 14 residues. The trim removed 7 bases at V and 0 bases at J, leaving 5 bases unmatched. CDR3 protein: CSARTGTNTGELFF. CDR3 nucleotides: TGCAGCGCCCGGACAGGAACGAACACCGGGGAGCTGTTTTTT.

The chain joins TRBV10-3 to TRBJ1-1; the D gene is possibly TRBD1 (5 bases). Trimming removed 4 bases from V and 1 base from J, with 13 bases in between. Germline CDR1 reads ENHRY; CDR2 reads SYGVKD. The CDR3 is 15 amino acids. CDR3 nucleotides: TGTGCCATCAGTGTGGGGCGGCAGTCGAACACTGAAGCTTTCTTT. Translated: CAISVGRQSNTEAFF.

This chain's CDR3 is CSAEDSSYEQYF. Written as DNA, the CDR3 is TGCAGCGCCGAGGACAGCTCCTACGAGCAGTACTTC. This chain joins TRBV29-1 and TRBJ2-7; maybe TRBD1 (6 bases). Trimming cost V 7 bases and J 0 bases, with 10 bases left between them. The CDR3 has 12 residues. Germline V gives CDR1 SQVTM, CDR2 ANQGSEA.

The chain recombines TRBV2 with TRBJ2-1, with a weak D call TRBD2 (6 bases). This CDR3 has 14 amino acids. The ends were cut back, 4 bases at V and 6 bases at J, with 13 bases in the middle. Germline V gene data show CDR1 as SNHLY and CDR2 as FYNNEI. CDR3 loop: CASSVRQGGNEQFF. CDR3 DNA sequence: TGTGCCAGCAGTGTCCGGCAGGGAGGCAATGAGCAGTTCTTC.

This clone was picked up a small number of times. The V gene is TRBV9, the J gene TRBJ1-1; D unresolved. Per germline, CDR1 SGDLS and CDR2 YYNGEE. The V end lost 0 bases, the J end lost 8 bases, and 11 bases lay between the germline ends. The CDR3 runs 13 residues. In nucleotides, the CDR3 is TGTGCCAGCAGCGTAGCGGGGTCAGCCGAAGCTTTCTTT. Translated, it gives CASSVAGSAEAFF.